A selection of T cell receptor beta chains follows, all from one sample in a study of blood T cells in healthy people across ages. MiXCR was run by TCRdb on the 5' RACE reads, yielding one entry per CDR3 protein. The sample lists around 1,100,000 distinct CDR3 sequences; more than 30% were seen once. The specimen was blood. The origin of the receptors is a man between 18 and 35 years old in good health. Each CDR3 is given with its conserved first and last residue. Fields, in order: CDR3 length, D gene, clone size, V gene, J gene, CDR3 protein, CDR3 DNA. D genes are given only for firm matches. The listing skips clone size in some rows; elsewhere it reads once, few, many or a size class.

len: 13
d_gene: TRBD1
abundance: .
v_gene: TRBV20-1
j_gene: TRBJ2-1
CDR3aa: CSGRGQGPNEQFF
CDR3nt: TGCAGTGGCCGTGGACAGGGCCCCAATGAGCAGTTCTTC

len: 13
d_gene: TRBD1
abundance: .
v_gene: TRBV20-1
j_gene: TRBJ1-5
CDR3aa: CSADAEGAQPQHF
CDR3nt: TGCAGTGCTGACGCGGAGGGGGCTCAGCCCCAGCATTTT

len: 17
d_gene: TRBD2
abundance: few
v_gene: TRBV4-1
j_gene: TRBJ2-3
CDR3aa: CASSQKPGGTSTDTQYF
CDR3nt: TGCGCCAGCAGCCAAAAACCCGGGGGGACTAGCACAGATACGCAGTATTTT

len: 17
d_gene: .
abundance: .
v_gene: TRBV10-3
j_gene: TRBJ2-7
CDR3aa: CAISEYADTGSYNEQYF
CDR3nt: TGTGCCATCAGTGAGTACGCCGACACGGGATCATACAATGAGCAGTACTTC

len: 14
d_gene: .
abundance: many
v_gene: TRBV12-3/TRBV12-4
j_gene: TRBJ1-4
CDR3aa: CASSLRQDNEKLFF
CDR3nt: TGTGCCAGCAGTTTGCGGCAGGATAATGAAAAACTGTTTTTT

len: 20
d_gene: .
abundance: few
v_gene: TRBV4-3
j_gene: TRBJ2-3
CDR3aa: CASSQGRGLEGHLGADTQYF
CDR3nt: TGCGCCAGCAGCCAAGGGAGGGGGCTAGAAGGACACCTTGGGGCAGATACGCAGTATTTT

len: 16
d_gene: TRBD1
abundance: .
v_gene: TRBV5-1
j_gene: TRBJ2-7
CDR3aa: CASSLGHRGPSYEQYF
CDR3nt: TGCGCCAGCAGCTTGGGGCACAGGGGTCCCTCCTACGAGCAGTACTTC

len: 14
d_gene: .
abundance: .
v_gene: TRBV6-1
j_gene: TRBJ1-1
CDR3aa: CASSEGTLNTEAFF
CDR3nt: TGTGCCAGCAGTGAGGGGACACTGAACACTGAAGCTTTCTTT

len: 11
d_gene: .
abundance: .
v_gene: TRBV20-1
j_gene: TRBJ2-1
CDR3aa: CSALVDTEQFF
CDR3nt: TGCAGTGCTCTGGTTGACACTGAGCAGTTCTTC

len: 16
d_gene: TRBD1
abundance: .
v_gene: TRBV7-2
j_gene: TRBJ1-2
CDR3aa: CASSFLRDRINYGYTF
CDR3nt: TGTGCCAGCAGCTTCCTCCGGGACAGAATTAACTATGGCTACACCTTC

len: 12
d_gene: .
abundance: .
v_gene: TRBV4-3
j_gene: TRBJ1-2
CDR3aa: CASSHEPHSPTF
CDR3nt: TGCGCCAGCAGCCACGAACCCCACAGCCCCACCTTC

len: 16
d_gene: .
abundance: few
v_gene: TRBV4-1
j_gene: TRBJ2-3
CDR3aa: CASSQPGQKVSDTQYF
CDR3nt: TGCGCCAGCAGCCAACCGGGACAAAAGGTCTCAGATACGCAGTATTTT

len: 12
d_gene: .
abundance: few
v_gene: TRBV5-4
j_gene: TRBJ1-2
CDR3aa: CASSFQTDGYTF
CDR3nt: TGTGCCAGCAGCTTCCAGACAGATGGCTACACCTTC

len: 13
d_gene: .
abundance: .
v_gene: TRBV6-2/TRBV6-3
j_gene: TRBJ2-1
CDR3aa: CASSRLVLDEQFF
CDR3nt: TGTGCCAGCAGCCGGTTAGTTCTGGATGAGCAGTTCTTC

len: 15
d_gene: TRBD1
abundance: .
v_gene: TRBV12-3/TRBV12-4
j_gene: TRBJ2-7
CDR3aa: CASSPETGYSYEQYF
CDR3nt: TGTGCCAGCAGTCCCGAGACAGGGTACTCCTACGAGCAGTACTTC

len: 14
d_gene: .
abundance: .
v_gene: TRBV19
j_gene: TRBJ2-3
CDR3aa: CASSIAALTDTQYF
CDR3nt: TGTGCCAGTAGTATAGCGGCTCTCACAGATACGCAGTATTTT

len: 15
d_gene: .
abundance: .
v_gene: TRBV20-1
j_gene: TRBJ1-1
CDR3aa: CSGQSRAGQNTEAFF
CDR3nt: TGCAGTGGACAATCCCGAGCAGGACAGAACACTGAAGCTTTCTTT

len: 18
d_gene: .
abundance: .
v_gene: TRBV4-3
j_gene: TRBJ1-4
CDR3aa: CASSQEAGVRDLFEKLFF
CDR3nt: TGCGCCAGCAGCCAAGAGGCGGGCGTTCGCGACCTTTTTGAAAAACTGTTTTTT

len: 13
d_gene: .
abundance: few
v_gene: TRBV6-5
j_gene: TRBJ1-2
CDR3aa: CASRNQGDYGYTF
CDR3nt: TGTGCCAGCCGAAACCAGGGCGACTATGGCTACACCTTC

len: 14
d_gene: .
abundance: few
v_gene: TRBV29-1
j_gene: TRBJ1-4
CDR3aa: CSVEDQGVNEKLFF
CDR3nt: TGCAGCGTTGAAGATCAAGGGGTTAATGAAAAACTGTTTTTT

len: 13
d_gene: .
abundance: few
v_gene: TRBV7-9
j_gene: TRBJ2-1
CDR3aa: CASSGTSNNEQFF
CDR3nt: TGTGCCAGCAGCGGGACATCCAACAATGAGCAGTTCTTC

len: 19
d_gene: .
abundance: .
v_gene: TRBV15
j_gene: TRBJ1-6
CDR3aa: CATSSNREGPSSYNSPLHF
CDR3nt: TGTGCCACCAGCAGCAATAGGGAAGGTCCGAGCTCCTATAATTCACCCCTCCACTTT

len: 15
d_gene: TRBD1
abundance: .
v_gene: TRBV7-2
j_gene: TRBJ1-5
CDR3aa: CASSTNRGSNQPQHF
CDR3nt: TGTGCCAGCAGCACCAACAGGGGGAGCAATCAGCCCCAGCATTTT

len: 14
d_gene: .
abundance: .
v_gene: TRBV7-9
j_gene: TRBJ1-2
CDR3aa: CASSLAGLNYGYTF
CDR3nt: TGTGCCAGCAGCTTAGCCGGGTTGAACTATGGCTACACCTTC

len: 13
d_gene: .
abundance: once
v_gene: TRBV29-1
j_gene: TRBJ1-1
CDR3aa: CSSSPLMNNEAFF
CDR3nt: TGCAGCTCGAGCCCTCTTATGAACAATGAAGCTTTCTTT

len: 17
d_gene: .
abundance: .
v_gene: TRBV13
j_gene: TRBJ2-1
CDR3aa: CASSLEGLRGGGNEQFF
CDR3nt: TGTGCCAGCAGCTTAGAGGGCTTGAGGGGGGGCGGTAATGAGCAGTTCTTC

len: 15
d_gene: .
abundance: .
v_gene: TRBV27
j_gene: TRBJ2-1
CDR3aa: CASSLLGGAYNEQFF
CDR3nt: TGTGCCAGCAGTTTATTGGGGGGGGCGTACAATGAGCAGTTCTTC

len: 16
d_gene: .
abundance: few
v_gene: TRBV9
j_gene: TRBJ2-5
CDR3aa: CASSAVGRDAPETQYF
CDR3nt: TGTGCCAGCAGCGCTGTTGGTCGGGATGCCCCAGAGACCCAGTACTTC

len: 12
d_gene: .
abundance: .
v_gene: TRBV12-3/TRBV12-4
j_gene: TRBJ2-5
CDR3aa: CASSPTPNEQYF
CDR3nt: TGTGCCAGCAGTCCGACCCCAAATGAGCAGTACTTC

len: 13
d_gene: .
abundance: .
v_gene: TRBV20-1
j_gene: TRBJ2-5
CDR3aa: CSAQQGWLETQYF
CDR3nt: TGCAGTGCACAACAGGGCTGGCTAGAGACCCAGTACTTC

len: 15
d_gene: .
abundance: .
v_gene: TRBV4-1
j_gene: TRBJ2-7
CDR3aa: CASSQVVENYYEQYF
CDR3nt: TGCGCCAGCAGCCAAGTCGTGGAAAACTACTACGAGCAGTACTTC

len: 16
d_gene: .
abundance: .
v_gene: TRBV6-5
j_gene: TRBJ1-2
CDR3aa: CASSSDSDGDPYGYTF
CDR3nt: TGTGCCAGCAGTTCCGATTCGGACGGAGACCCCTATGGCTACACCTTT

len: 15
d_gene: .
abundance: few
v_gene: TRBV20-1
j_gene: TRBJ2-1
CDR3aa: CSATASASAYNEQFF
CDR3nt: TGCAGTGCTACGGCGAGCGCTAGCGCATACAATGAGCAGTTCTTC

len: 14
d_gene: .
abundance: few
v_gene: TRBV7-9
j_gene: TRBJ2-1
CDR3aa: CASSLSLTSNEQFF
CDR3nt: TGTGCCAGCAGCCTATCCTTGACTAGCAATGAGCAGTTCTTC

len: 13
d_gene: .
abundance: once
v_gene: TRBV11-2
j_gene: TRBJ1-1
CDR3aa: CASSLNQPREAFF
CDR3nt: TGTGCCAGCAGCTTAAACCAGCCCAGGGAAGCTTTCTTT

len: 16
d_gene: .
abundance: .
v_gene: TRBV5-1
j_gene: TRBJ2-1
CDR3aa: CASSPPHGASYNEQFF
CDR3nt: TGCGCCAGCAGCCCTCCCCACGGGGCTTCCTACAATGAGCAGTTCTTC